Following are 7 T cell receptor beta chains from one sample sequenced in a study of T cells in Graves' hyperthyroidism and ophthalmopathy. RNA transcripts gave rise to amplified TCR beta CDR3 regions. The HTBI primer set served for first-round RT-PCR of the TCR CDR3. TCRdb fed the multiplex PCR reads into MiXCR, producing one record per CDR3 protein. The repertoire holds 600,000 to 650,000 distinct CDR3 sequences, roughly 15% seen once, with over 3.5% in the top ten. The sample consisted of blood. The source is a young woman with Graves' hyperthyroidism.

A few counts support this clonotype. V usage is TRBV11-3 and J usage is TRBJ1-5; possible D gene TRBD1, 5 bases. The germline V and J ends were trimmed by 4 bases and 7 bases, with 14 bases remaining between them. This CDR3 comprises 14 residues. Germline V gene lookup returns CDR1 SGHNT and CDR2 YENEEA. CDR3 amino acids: CASSSGGVEQPQHF. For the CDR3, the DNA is TGTGCCAGCAGCTCGGGGGGGGTAGAGCAGCCCCAGCATTTT.

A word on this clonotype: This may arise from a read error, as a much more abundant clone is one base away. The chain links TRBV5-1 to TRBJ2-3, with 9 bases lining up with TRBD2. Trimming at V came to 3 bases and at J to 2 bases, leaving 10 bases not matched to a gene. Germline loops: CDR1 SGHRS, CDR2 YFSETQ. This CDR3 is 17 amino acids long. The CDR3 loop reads CASSSAGLAEYTDTQYF. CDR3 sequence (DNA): TGCGCCAGCAGCTCGGCGGGACTAGCAGAATACACAGATACGCAGTATTTT.

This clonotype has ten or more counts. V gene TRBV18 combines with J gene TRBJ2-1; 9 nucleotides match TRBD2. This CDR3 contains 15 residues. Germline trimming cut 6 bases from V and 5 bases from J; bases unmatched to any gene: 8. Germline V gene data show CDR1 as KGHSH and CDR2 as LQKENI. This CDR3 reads CASSRTSELDNEQFF. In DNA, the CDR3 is TGTGCCAGCTCCCGGACTAGCGAATTGGACAATGAGCAGTTCTTC.

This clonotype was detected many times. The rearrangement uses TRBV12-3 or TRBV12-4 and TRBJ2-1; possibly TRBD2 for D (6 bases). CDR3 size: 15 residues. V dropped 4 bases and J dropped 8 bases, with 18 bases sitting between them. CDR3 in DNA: TGTGCCAGCAGTTGGGGGAGAGGAGGGATCGATGAGCAGTTCTTC. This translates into CASSWGRGGIDEQFF.

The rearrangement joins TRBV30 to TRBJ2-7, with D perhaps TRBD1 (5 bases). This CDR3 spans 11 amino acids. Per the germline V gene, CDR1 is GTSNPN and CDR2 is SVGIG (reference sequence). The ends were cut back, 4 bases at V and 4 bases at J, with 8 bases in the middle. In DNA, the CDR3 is TGTGCCTGGACTAAGGGGTACGAGCAGTACTTC. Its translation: CAWTKGYEQYF.

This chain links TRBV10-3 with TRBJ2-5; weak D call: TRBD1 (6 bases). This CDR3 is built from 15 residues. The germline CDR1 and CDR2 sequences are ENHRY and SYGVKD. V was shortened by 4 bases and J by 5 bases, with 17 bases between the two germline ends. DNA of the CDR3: TGTGCCATCAGTGGTCAACAGGGCTTATCGGAGACCCAGTACTTC. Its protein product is CAISGQQGLSETQYF.

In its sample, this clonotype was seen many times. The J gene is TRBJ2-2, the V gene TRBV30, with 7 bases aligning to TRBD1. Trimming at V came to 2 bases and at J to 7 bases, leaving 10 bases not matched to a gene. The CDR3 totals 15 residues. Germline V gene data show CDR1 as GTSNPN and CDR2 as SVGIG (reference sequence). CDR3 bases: TGTGCCTGGAGTCCCAAGGGGGCGAGGGACGGGGAGCTGTTTTTT. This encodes CAWSPKGARDGELFF.